The present T cell receptor (beta chain) was sequenced within a study of sequential checkpoint blockade in melanoma. Libraries were prepared by immunoSEQ multiplex PCR; TCRdb keeps only in-frame clonotypes and omits some of them. Of 15,000 to 20,000 clones listed, 72% are singletons. Treatment reported: randomized to nivolumab then ipilimumab (arm A) or the reverse (arm B). Germline V gene sequence: CDR1 SGHRS, CDR2 YFSETQ. The CDR3 runs to 16 residues. V was cut by 4 bases and J by 2 bases, with 16 bases left in between. V is TRBV5-1 and J is TRBJ1-3, with a weak D call TRBD1 (5 bases). The source was CD8+ T cells sorted from blood (inferred from file names), collected from a patient given nivolumab and ipilimumab in sequence. This receptor was taken from a human donor with melanoma. The CDR3 nucleotides are TGCGCCAGCAGCCTTACCAACCAGGGCCCTGGAAACACCATATATTTT. This encodes CASSLTNQGPGNTIYF.